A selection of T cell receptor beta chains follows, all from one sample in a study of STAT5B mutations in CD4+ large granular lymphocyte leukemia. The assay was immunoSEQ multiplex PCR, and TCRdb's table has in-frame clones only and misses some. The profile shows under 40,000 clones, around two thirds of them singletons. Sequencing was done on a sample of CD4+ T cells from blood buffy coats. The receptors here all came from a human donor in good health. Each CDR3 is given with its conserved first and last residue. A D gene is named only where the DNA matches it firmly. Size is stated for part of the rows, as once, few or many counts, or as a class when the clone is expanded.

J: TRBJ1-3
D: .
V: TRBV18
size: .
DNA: TGTGCCAGCTCACCCACTGGACAGCCTTACTCTGGAAACACCATATATTTT
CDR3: CASSPTGQPYSGNTIYF

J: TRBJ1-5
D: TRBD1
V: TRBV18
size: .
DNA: TGTGCCAGCTCACCAGGACAGGATGGAAGCAATCAGCCCCAGCATTTT
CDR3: CASSPGQDGSNQPQHF

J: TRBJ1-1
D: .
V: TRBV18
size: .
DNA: TGTGCCAGCTCACCCGAGTTGGGGACTGAAGCTTTCTTT
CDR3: CASSPELGTEAFF

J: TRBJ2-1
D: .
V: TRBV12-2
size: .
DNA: TGTGCAAGTCGCTTAGCCCCGGGACTAGCGGGGTACAATGAGCAGTTCTTC
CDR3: CASRLAPGLAGYNEQFF

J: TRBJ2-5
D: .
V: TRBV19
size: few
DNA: TGTGCCAGTAGTCCGGGACGGTCCCAAGAGACCCAGTACTTC
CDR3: CASSPGRSQETQYF

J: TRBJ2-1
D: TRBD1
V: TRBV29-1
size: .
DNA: TGCAGCTTGGAGGGGGGACAGGGCTACAATGAGCAGTTCTTC
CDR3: CSLEGGQGYNEQFF

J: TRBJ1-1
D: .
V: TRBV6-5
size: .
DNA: TGTGCCAGCAGATCGGGGATGAACACTGAAGCTTTCTTT
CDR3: CASRSGMNTEAFF

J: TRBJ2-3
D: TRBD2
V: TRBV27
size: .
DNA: TGTGCCAGCAGTTTTGGGCTAGCGGACCACACAGATACGCAGTATTTT
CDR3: CASSFGLADHTDTQYF

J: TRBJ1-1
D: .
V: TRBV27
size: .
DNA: TGTGCCAGCCGCCTAGAGCAGCAGAGGGACACTGAAGCTTTCTTT
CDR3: CASRLEQQRDTEAFF

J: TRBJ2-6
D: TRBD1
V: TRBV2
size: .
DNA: TGTGCCAGCAGTCCTCAGGGGGCTGGGTCTGGGGCCAACGTCCTGACTTTC
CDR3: CASSPQGAGSGANVLTF

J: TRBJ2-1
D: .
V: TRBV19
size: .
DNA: TGTGCCAGTAGAGGGGTTGGCGACAATGAGCAGTTCTTC
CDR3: CASRGVGDNEQFF

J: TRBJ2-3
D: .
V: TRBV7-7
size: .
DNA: TGTGCTAGCAGCCCGGACTTCACAGATACGCAGTATTTT
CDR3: CASSPDFTDTQYF

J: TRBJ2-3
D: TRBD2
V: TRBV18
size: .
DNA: TGTGCCAGCTCCCCAGGACTAGTCCCAGATACGCAGTATTTT
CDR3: CASSPGLVPDTQYF

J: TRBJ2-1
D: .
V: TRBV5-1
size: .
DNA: TGCGCCAGCAGCTTGGAGGCAGCCAACAATGAGCAGTTCTTC
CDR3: CASSLEAANNEQFF

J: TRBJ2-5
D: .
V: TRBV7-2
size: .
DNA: TGTGCCAGCAGCCTCGGAACTGGGGGAGAGACCCAGTACTTC
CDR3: CASSLGTGGETQYF

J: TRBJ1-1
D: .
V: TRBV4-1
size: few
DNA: TGCGCCAGCTCGCTTTCTGTGGGCACTGAAGCTTTCTTT
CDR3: CASSLSVGTEAFF

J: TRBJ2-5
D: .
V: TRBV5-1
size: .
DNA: TGCGCCAGCAGCTCTTTGGGGGAGGAGACCCAGTACTTC
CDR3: CASSSLGEETQYF

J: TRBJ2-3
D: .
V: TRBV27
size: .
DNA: TGTGCCAGCAGTTTATCGATCGTTTCAGATACGCAGTATTTT
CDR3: CASSLSIVSDTQYF

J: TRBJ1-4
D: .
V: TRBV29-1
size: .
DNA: TGCAGCGTCTCCTCCCCCAGGGAGGAAAAACTGTTTTTT
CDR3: CSVSSPREEKLFF

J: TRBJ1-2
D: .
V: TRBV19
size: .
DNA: TGTGCCAGTACCACCGTGGGGGTTTCCTATGGCTACACCTTC
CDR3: CASTTVGVSYGYTF

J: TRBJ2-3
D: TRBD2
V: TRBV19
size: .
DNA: TGTGCCAGTAGTATGTCGGGGCAGCGGGGCCACCCAGATACGCAGTATTTT
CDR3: CASSMSGQRGHPDTQYF

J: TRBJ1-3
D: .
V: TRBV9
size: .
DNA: TGTGCCACCGGACAAGGAAACTCTGGAAACACCATATATTTT
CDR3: CATGQGNSGNTIYF

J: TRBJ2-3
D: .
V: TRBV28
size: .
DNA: TGTGCCAGCAGTCCTGGGGGCTGGGATACGCAGTATTTT
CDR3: CASSPGGWDTQYF

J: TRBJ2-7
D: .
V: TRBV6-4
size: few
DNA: TGTGCCAGCAGTGCCGATACCCTGGGCGAGCAGTACTTC
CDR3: CASSADTLGEQYF

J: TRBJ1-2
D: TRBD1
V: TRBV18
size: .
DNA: TGTGCCAGCTCACCGGACAGGGGGGGCTACACCTTC
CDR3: CASSPDRGGYTF

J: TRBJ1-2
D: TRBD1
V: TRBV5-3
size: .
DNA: TGTGCCAGAAGCTTGGAATTCGGGACAGGTGGGGTCTATGGCTACACCTTC
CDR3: CARSLEFGTGGVYGYTF

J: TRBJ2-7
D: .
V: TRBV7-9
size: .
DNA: TGTGCCAGCAGCTTAGAAGCTTTCCACGAGCAGTACTTC
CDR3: CASSLEAFHEQYF

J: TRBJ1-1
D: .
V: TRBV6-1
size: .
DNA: TGTGCCTGTCGTTGGGGGGAGGGCACTGAAGCTTTCTTT
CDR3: CACRWGEGTEAFF

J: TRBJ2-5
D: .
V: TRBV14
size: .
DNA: TGTGCCAGCAGCCAGGGACCTAAAGAGACCCAGTACTTC
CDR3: CASSQGPKETQYF

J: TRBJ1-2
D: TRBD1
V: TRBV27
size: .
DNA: TGTGCCAGCAGTTCCGCAGGGGGCTTACTGAGCTACACCTTC
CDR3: CASSSAGGLLSYTF